This passage covers 21 T cell receptor beta chains from one sample sequenced in a study of cytomegalovirus exposure and HLA in healthy donors. PCR was performed using 60 Vbeta and 13 Jbeta primers. The method was immunoSEQ multiplex PCR; TCRdb's version includes in-frame clones alone and lacks a portion of them. The table lists tens of thousands of clones. The sample comprised PBMCs. These receptor sequences come from a male donor in good health and CMV-seronegative.

V usage is TRBV18 and J usage is TRBJ2-6, with D maybe TRBD2 (7 bases). This CDR3 contains 15 residues. CDR1 is KGHSH and CDR2 is LQKENI in the germline V gene. Trimming took 3 bases from V and 2 from J, leaving 8 bases between them. CDR3 sequence (DNA): TGTGCCAGCTCACCGCGGGGGCCTGGGGCCAACGTCCTGACTTTC. Its translation is CASSPRGPGANVLTF.

The genes are TRBV19 and TRBJ2-3, with a weak D call TRBD2 (5 bases). The CDR3 contains 14 residues. Trimming stripped 5 bases from V and 3 bases from J, with 12 bases between. Germline V lookup: CDR1 LNHDA, CDR2 SQIVND (reference sequence). Here the CDR3 reads CASSPGFSTDTQYF. The CDR3 DNA follows: TGTGCCAGTAGTCCGGGATTTAGTACAGATACGCAGTATTTT.

J is TRBJ2-1 and V is TRBV5-8, with 13 bases identical to TRBD2. Germline CDR1 is SGHTS and CDR2 is YDEGEE. V trimming: 3 bases; J trimming: 9 bases; junction bases outside the gene matches: 3. The CDR3 length is 14 residues. This CDR3 reads CASSSGTSGTEQFF. The CDR3 nucleotides are TGTGCCAGCAGCTCCGGGACTAGCGGGACTGAGCAGTTCTTC.

The chain uses TRBV18 and TRBJ2-7, with 7 bases matching TRBD2. V was clipped by 3 bases and J by 2 bases; unmatched bases: 7. The V gene's germline CDR1 is KGHSH and CDR2 LQKENI. The CDR3 loop spans 15 amino acids. The CDR3 region has the DNA TGTGCCAGCTCACCCCGGGGAGGGAGCGCCTACGAGCAGTACTTC. Its protein product is CASSPRGGSAYEQYF.

V is TRBV30 and J is TRBJ2-2, with a tentative D call TRBD2 (6 bases). CDR1 is GTSNPN, CDR2 SVGIG, per germline (reference sequence). The CDR3 sequence is 14 residues long. The ends were cut back, 5 bases at V and 5 bases at J, with 15 bases in the middle. The CDR3 DNA is TGTGCCTGGGCCGCGGGAACGTTGACCGGGGAGCTGTTTTTT. Translation: CAWAAGTLTGELFF.

The gene calls are TRBV19 and TRBJ2-5; 9 bases match TRBD1. The J call could be wrong; TRBJ2-7 is a better fit for the DNA end. The CDR3 contains 15 residues. CDR1 is LNHDA and CDR2 is SQIVND in the germline V gene (reference sequence). The DNA for the CDR3 is TGTGCCAGTAGTACCCAGGGACAGGGCTCCTACGAGCAGTACTTC. This translates into CASSTQGQGSYEQYF.

The chain is built from TRBV7-8 and TRBJ2-7; D may be TRBD2 (5 bases). Germline V CDR1 and CDR2: SGHVS, FQNEAQ. Between the trimmed V and J ends, which lost 1 base and 2 bases, there was a span of 12 bases. The length of the CDR3 is 15 residues. This CDR3 reads CASSLGRAHAYEQYF. For the CDR3, the DNA is TGTGCCAGCAGCTTAGGGCGGGCTCATGCCTACGAGCAGTACTTC. The whole variable domain, filled in from reference TRBV7-8 and TRBJ2-7, reads GAGVSQSPRYKVAKRGQDVALRCDPISGHVSLFWYQQALGQGPEFLTYFQNEAQLDKSGLPSDRFFAERPEGSVSTLKIQRTQQEDSAVYLCASSLGRAHAYEQYFGPGTRLTVT.

The chain uses TRBV7-3 and TRBJ2-1; 8 bases map to TRBD2. This CDR3 is built from 15 residues. Germline CDR1 SGHTA, CDR2 FQGTGA. With V trimmed by 1 base and J by 1 base, 0 bases remained unmatched. CDR3 nucleotide sequence: TGTGCCAGCAGCTTAAGACTAGCGTCCTACAATGAGCAGTTCTTC. It encodes CASSLRLASYNEQFF.

The rearrangement joins TRBV5-8 to TRBJ1-1, with 7 bases that match TRBD1. The CDR3 contains 13 residues. V shed 2 bases, J shed 7 bases, and the junction held 5 bases outside the gene matches. Germline V lookup: CDR1 SGHTS, CDR2 YDEGEE. The DNA of the CDR3 is TGTGCCAGCAGCTTCCTTAGACAGGGTGAAGCTTTCTTT. As protein: CASSFLRQGEAFF. The whole variable domain, filled in from reference TRBV5-8 and TRBJ1-1, reads EAGVTQSPTHLIKTRGQQATLRCSPISGHTSVYWYQQALGLGLQFLLWYDEGEERNRGNFPPRFSGRQFPNYSSELNVNALELEDSALYLCASSFLRQGEAFFGQGTRLTVV.

The chain links TRBV6-1 to TRBJ1-1; no definite D call. Trimming removed 7 bases from V and 2 bases from J, with 17 bases in between. The CDR3 has 15 amino acids. Germline V gives CDR1 MNHNS, CDR2 SASEGT. In DNA, the CDR3 is TGTGCCAGCACTATTCGGGAACGGGGAAACACTGAAGCTTTCTTT. This encodes CASTIRERGNTEAFF.

The genes are TRBV6-5 and TRBJ2-7; TRBD2 agrees at 8 bases. The germline gives CDR1 MNHEY, CDR2 SVGAGI. Unmatched junction bases numbered 9, after V lost 2 bases and J lost 6 bases. The CDR3 is made up of 15 amino acids. CDR3 sequence (DNA): TGTGCCAGCAGTTACCCCCTCCAGCGGGAGTTCGAGCAGTACTTC. Its protein is CASSYPLQREFEQYF.

The chain joins TRBV7-9 to TRBJ2-3; D not certain. Germline lookup yields CDR1 SEHNR and CDR2 FQNEAQ (reference sequence). Trimming cost V 1 base and J 0 bases, with 11 bases left between them. The CDR3 is made up of 16 amino acids. This CDR3 is CASSLGGGTSTDTQYF. The CDR3 nucleotides are TGTGCCAGCAGCTTAGGCGGCGGCACTAGCACAGATACGCAGTATTTT.

The chain has TRBV29-1 and TRBJ2-3, with 7 bases that match TRBD1. CDR3 size: 14 residues. V lost 7 bases and J lost 0; bases outside the gene matches: 7. CDR1 and CDR2 from the germline V gene are SQVTM and ANQGSEA. This CDR3 reads CSGNRGQSTDTQYF. The CDR3 DNA sequence: TGCAGCGGGAACAGGGGACAAAGCACAGATACGCAGTATTTT.

The gene calls are TRBV23-1 and TRBJ2-7, with D uncertain. TRBV23-1 is annotated as an ORF whose role is uncertain. Trimming removed 0 bases at V and 0 bases at J, with 12 bases between. CDR3 size: 16 residues. CDR3 DNA sequence: TGCGCCAGCAGTCAATCCCGACACCTAAACTCCTACGAGCAGTACTTC. Translation gives CASSQSRHLNSYEQYF.

The rearrangement links TRBV5-1 to TRBJ2-5; TRBD1 aligns across 7 bases. V shed 4 bases, J shed 1 base, and the junction held 4 bases outside the gene matches. Per the germline V gene, CDR1 is SGHRS and CDR2 is YFSETQ. CDR3 size: 14 residues. CDR3 DNA sequence: TGCGCCAGCAGCCTCGACAGGGTCCAAGAGACCCAGTACTTC. Protein: CASSLDRVQETQYF.

The J gene is TRBJ2-1, the V gene TRBV4-3; TRBD2 matches 11 bases. V shed 4 bases, J shed 6 bases, and the junction held 8 bases outside the gene matches. The CDR3 has 16 amino acids. The V gene's germline CDR1 is LGHNA and CDR2 YSLEER. CDR3 in amino acids: CASSPIPGTSGNEQFF. CDR3 coding DNA: TGCGCCAGCAGCCCAATCCCGGGGACTAGCGGCAATGAGCAGTTCTTC.

The genes are TRBV7-9 and TRBJ1-3, with a tentative D call TRBD1 (5 bases). This CDR3 has 17 residues. V dropped 5 bases and J dropped 0 bases, with 17 bases sitting between them. The V gene's germline CDR1 is SEHNR and CDR2 FQNEAQ (reference sequence). CDR3 in amino acids: CASSVWGRDFSGNTIYF. CDR3 nucleotides: TGTGCCAGCAGCGTATGGGGCAGGGACTTCTCTGGAAACACCATATATTTT. Variable domain in full (rest from reference TRBV7-9 and TRBJ1-3): DTGVSQNPRHKITKRGQNVTFRCDPISEHNRLYWYRQTLGQGPEFLTYFQNEAQLEKSRLLSDRFSAERPKGSFSTLEIQRTEQGDSAMYLCASSVWGRDFSGNTIYFGEGSWLTVV.

The chain couples TRBV7-9 to TRBJ2-7, with D tentatively TRBD1 (5 bases). The V and J ends lost 1 base and 5 bases respectively, with 15 bases between them. The CDR3 contains 15 residues. Per germline, CDR1 SEHNR and CDR2 FQNEAQ (reference sequence). Written as DNA, the CDR3 is TGTGCCAGCAGCTTAGTAAGCAGGGAAAGTAACGAGCAGTACTTC. Its protein product is CASSLVSRESNEQYF.

The chain employs TRBV29-1 and TRBJ1-2, with D tentatively TRBD1 (6 bases). Trimming pared 6 bases from V and 4 bases from J, leaving 12 bases between. The length of the CDR3 is 12 residues. Germline loops: CDR1 SQVTM, CDR2 ANQGSEA. The CDR3 coding sequence is TGCAGCGTCCAGGACAGTTTCTATGGCTACACCTTC. Protein: CSVQDSFYGYTF. Filled out from reference TRBV29-1 and TRBJ1-2, the complete variable domain reads SAVISQKPSRDICQRGTSLTIQCQVDSQVTMMFWYRQQPGQSLTLIATANQGSEATYESGFVIDKFPISRPNLTFSTLTVSNMSPEDSSIYLCSVQDSFYGYTFGSGTRLTVV.

DNA of the CDR3: TGTGCCAGCAGCTCGGGAACTGGGGATGAAAAACTGTTTTTT. As protein: CASSSGTGDEKLFF. The rearrangement uses TRBV7-6 and TRBJ1-4, with D unresolved. CDR3 length equals 14 residues. The V end lost 4 bases, the J end lost 6 bases, and 12 bases lay between the germline ends. The germline CDR1 and CDR2 sequences are SGHVS and FNYEAQ.

The chain carries TRBV5-4 and TRBJ2-5; D unresolved. The V end was cut by 1 base, the J end by 0 bases, with 4 bases between. Germline V gene data show CDR1 as SGHNT and CDR2 as YYREEE (reference sequence). The CDR3 loop spans 13 amino acids. The CDR3 nucleotides read TGTGCCAGCAGCTTGACAAACCAAGAGACCCAGTACTTC. Protein: CASSLTNQETQYF.